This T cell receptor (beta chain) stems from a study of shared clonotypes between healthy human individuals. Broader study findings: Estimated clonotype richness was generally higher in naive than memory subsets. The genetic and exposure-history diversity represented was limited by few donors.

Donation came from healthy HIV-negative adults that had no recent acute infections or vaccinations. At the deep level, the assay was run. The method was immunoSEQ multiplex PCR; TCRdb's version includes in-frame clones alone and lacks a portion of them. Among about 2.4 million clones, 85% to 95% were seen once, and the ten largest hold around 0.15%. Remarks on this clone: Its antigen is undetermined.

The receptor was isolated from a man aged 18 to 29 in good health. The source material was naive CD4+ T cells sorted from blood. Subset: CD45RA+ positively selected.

CDR3 residues: CAWSVGSGANTGELFF. CDR3 in DNA: TGTGCCTGGAGTGTCGGAAGCGGGGCGAACACCGGGGAGCTGTTTTTT. This chain joins TRBV30 and TRBJ2-2; 7 bases map to TRBD2. This CDR3 region has 16 residues. V dropped 0 bases and J dropped 0; count of bases not matched to a gene: 4. CDR1 and CDR2 from the germline V gene are GTSNPN and SVGIG (reference sequence).